Sequencing of this TCR beta chain was carried out in a study of graft-versus-host responses after intestinal transplantation. Whole-study context: Tacrolimus and steroids were given for two to four years to all recipients after anti-thymocyte globulin induction.

Of note for this clone: Antigen specificity is unknown.

This CDR3 has 19 residues. Germline CDR1 is LGHNA and CDR2 is YSLEER. V trimming: 4 bases; J trimming: 0 bases; junction bases outside the gene matches: 10. Produced via immunoSEQ multiplex PCR; TCRdb's table is partial and in-frame only. The sample contains 100,000 or so clones, about 93% of which appear only once. Source: unstimulated CD8+ T cells sorted from spleen or lymph node cells, taken before intestinal transplant. The chain combines TRBV4-3 with TRBJ2-1; 12 bases line up with TRBD2. The sequence was collected from a human donor who received an intestinal transplant. The CDR3 DNA follows: TGCGCCAGCAGCCTTCGGGGACTAGCGGGTTCTAGCTCCTACAATGAGCAGTTCTTC. This encodes CASSLRGLAGSSSYNEQFF.